A single sample gave rise to the 29 T cell receptor beta chains below, sequenced in a study of somatic mutations in cytotoxic T cells in rheumatoid arthritis. Some clones are missing from TCRdb's copy, which holds only in-frame ones; the method was immunoSEQ multiplex PCR. The sample records 15,000 to 20,000 clones, roughly 85% being singletons. Material: CD8+ T cells sorted from blood. All receptors derive from a woman aged 40-49 years with rheumatoid arthritis.

The chain couples TRBV9 to TRBJ2-3, with 8 nucleotides matching TRBD1. Germline V gives CDR1 SGDLS, CDR2 YYNGEE. The J segment lost 4 bases and the V segment lost 3 bases, leaving 1 base of the junction unmatched. The CDR3 is made up of 13 amino acids. DNA of the CDR3: TGTGCCAGCAGCGAACAGGGGGCAGATACGCAGTATTTT. Its translation: CASSEQGADTQYF.

The chain has TRBV2 and TRBJ1-5; D unresolved. The V end was cut by 10 bases, the J end by 5 bases, with 21 bases between. The CDR3 extends over 15 amino acids. The germline CDR1 and CDR2 sequences are SNHLY and FYNNEI. The CDR3 bases are TGTGCCACACGGGGTTTGGCGGCTCCAGATCAGCCCCAGCATTTT. Protein: CATRGLAAPDQPQHF.

This clone was seen only a few times. The CDR3 DNA reads TGCGCCAGCAGCCCGGATGTGGGCGACTATGGCTACACCTTC. It specifies CASSPDVGDYGYTF. The chain couples TRBV4-1 to TRBJ1-2; D ambiguous. V gave up 4 bases and J gave up 3 bases, with 12 bases separating them. The CDR3 sequence is 14 residues long. Per germline, CDR1 MGHRA and CDR2 YSYEKL.

The rearrangement links TRBV14 to TRBJ2-4; D is uncertain. The V and J ends lost 2 bases and 10 bases respectively, with 9 bases between them. The germline V gene encodes CDR1 SGHDN and CDR2 FVKESK. CDR3 length: 12 amino acids. The DNA for the CDR3 is TGTGCCAGCAGCCAACCCGGAGATATTCAGTACTTC. Translated, it gives CASSQPGDIQYF.

The V and J genes are TRBV5-5 and TRBJ2-1, with 7 bases lining up with TRBD1. V lost 2 bases, J lost 0 bases, and 2 bases stayed unmatched. The CDR3 runs to 15 residues. CDR1 SGHKS and CDR2 YYEKEE come from the germline V gene (reference sequence). Here the CDR3 DNA reads TGTGCCAGCAGCTTTGGGGACAGCTCCTACAATGAGCAGTTCTTC. Protein: CASSFGDSSYNEQFF.

A few counts support this clone. The chain has TRBV6-5 and TRBJ2-7, with D perhaps TRBD1 (7 bases). The CDR3 covers 11 residues. Germline V gene sequence: CDR1 MNHEY, CDR2 SVGAGI. V was cut by 7 bases and J by 9 bases, with 13 bases left in between. CDR3 sequence reads: CASTQGGRQYF. The DNA of the CDR3 is TGTGCCAGCACCCAGGGGGGCAGGCAGTACTTC.

The chain links TRBV9 to TRBJ2-5; TRBD2 agrees at 9 bases. The DNA matches TRBJ2-7 better at its end, which makes the J call doubtful. CDR1 SGDLS and CDR2 YYNGEE come from the germline V gene. The CDR3 totals 15 residues. The CDR3 coding sequence is TGTGCCAGCAGCGTAGGGGCGGGAGGGGTTTACGAGCAGTACTTC. It is translated as CASSVGAGGVYEQYF.

The V and J genes are TRBV27 and TRBJ2-1, with TRBD2 identical over 9 bases. Losses at the gene ends were 0 bases for V and 7 bases for J; bases not matched to a gene: 7. The CDR3 is 16 residues long. Germline CDR1 is MNHEY and CDR2 is SMNVEV (reference sequence). The CDR3 coding sequence is TGTGCCAGCAGTTTATCCTTTGGGACTAGCATGAATGAGCAGTTCTTC. Amino acid sequence: CASSLSFGTSMNEQFF.

The CDR3 here is CASSLGSFGVTGGYTF. CDR3 in DNA: TGCGCCAGCAGCCTTGGGAGCTTTGGGGTCACGGGCGGCTACACCTTC. This chain links TRBV4-1 with TRBJ1-2; D is uncertain. V was clipped by 4 bases and J by 8 bases, with 23 bases between them. Looked up from germline, CDR1 is MGHRA and CDR2 is YSYEKL. This CDR3 contains 16 residues.

The genes are TRBV11-2 and TRBJ2-5, with D possibly TRBD1 on 5 matching bases. The germline gives CDR1 SGHAT, CDR2 FQNNGV. V shed 8 bases and J shed 5 bases, with 18 bases lying between them. The CDR3 loop spans 14 amino acids. For the CDR3, the DNA is TGTGCCAGCCTGGGGAAGGGGATTTCGGAGACCCAGTACTTC. Translation gives CASLGKGISETQYF.

The chain combines TRBV13 with TRBJ2-7; D might be TRBD2 (6 bases). Germline V CDR1 and CDR2: PRHDT, FYEKMQ (reference sequence). Trimming took off 5 bases at V and 2 bases at J, with 19 bases between the two ends. The CDR3 length is 16 residues. CDR3 sequence reads: CASSPPRAGPPYEQYF. CDR3 nucleotides: TGTGCCAGCAGCCCCCCGAGGGCGGGACCCCCCTACGAGCAGTACTTC.

This chain joins TRBV9 and TRBJ2-1, with a weak D call TRBD2 (6 bases). This CDR3 spans 12 amino acids. Per germline, CDR1 SGDLS and CDR2 YYNGEE. V lost 8 bases and J lost 7, with 13 bases in between. Here the CDR3 DNA reads TGTGCCAGTTCCGGGGCGGGAAATGAGCAGTTCTTC. This gives the protein CASSGAGNEQFF.

V and J are TRBV28 and TRBJ2-7, with a tentative D call TRBD2 (7 bases). Germline CDR1 is MDHEN and CDR2 is SYDVKM. This CDR3 contains 15 residues. Trimming removed 2 bases from V and 2 bases from J, with 13 bases in between. The CDR3 sequence: CASSLLQGGAYEQYF. The DNA for the CDR3 is TGTGCCAGCAGTTTACTACAGGGAGGGGCCTACGAGCAGTACTTC. Filled out from reference TRBV28 and TRBJ2-7, the complete variable domain reads DVKVTQSSRYLVKRTGEKVFLECVQDMDHENMFWYRQDPGLGLRLIYFSYDVKMKEKGDIPEGYSVSREKKERFSLILESASTNQTSMYLCASSLLQGGAYEQYFGPGTRLTVT.

The V call is TRBV6-1, the J call TRBJ2-7; D is ambiguous. There are 15 residues in the CDR3. Trimming left V 1 base short and J 7 bases short, with 17 bases between. CDR1 and CDR2 from the germline V gene are MNHNS and SASEGT. In nucleotides, the CDR3 is TGTGCCAGCAGTGAAGAAACCAGTGCGGCTCGGGAGCAGTACTTC. This translates into CASSEETSAAREQYF.

This sequence joins TRBV7-4 and TRBJ2-7; possibly TRBD2 for D (5 bases). This CDR3 is 17 amino acids long. Trimming took 5 bases from V and 0 from J, leaving 20 bases between them. CDR1 SGHVT and CDR2 SQSDAQ come from the germline V gene. Here the CDR3 reads CASSPAEGGWGSYEQYF. The CDR3 DNA sequence: TGTGCCAGCAGCCCCGCCGAGGGCGGGTGGGGCTCCTACGAGCAGTACTTC.

The chain joins TRBV6-1 to TRBJ2-5; 7 nucleotides match TRBD1. The CDR3 is 15 amino acids. Germline-derived CDR1 and CDR2 are MNHNS and SASEGT. V dropped 4 bases and J dropped 4; count of bases not matched to a gene: 9. CDR3 region: CASSGYRGGLETQYF. CDR3 sequence (DNA): TGTGCCAGCAGTGGCTACAGGGGCGGTTTAGAGACCCAGTACTTC.

This clone appeared once. The chain uses TRBV5-1 and TRBJ1-1; 7 positions agree with TRBD1. Germline CDR1 reads SGHRS; CDR2 reads YFSETQ. V lost 5 bases and J lost 1; bases outside the gene matches: 11. This CDR3 spans 16 amino acids. The DNA of the CDR3 is TGCGCCAGCAGTTCTCCCCGGGACAGCTCGAACACTGAAGCTTTCTTT. Protein product: CASSSPRDSSNTEAFF.

The DNA of the CDR3 is TGTGCCAGCTCACCGCAGGGGATTATCCTCCACGAGCAGTACTTC. Translating it yields CASSPQGIILHEQYF. The chain is built from TRBV18 and TRBJ2-7; maybe TRBD1 (6 bases). Trimming removed 3 bases from V and 5 bases from J, with 17 bases in between. In germline, CDR1 is KGHSH, CDR2 LQKENI. The CDR3 totals 15 residues.

The V and J genes are TRBV2 and TRBJ2-5; TRBD1 is a possible D gene (5 bases). The J call could be wrong; TRBJ2-7 is a better fit for the DNA end. The CDR3 is made up of 17 amino acids. Germline assignment: CDR1 SNHLY and CDR2 FYNNEI. CDR3 amino acids: CASSESPTVSSLHEQYF. CDR3 nucleotide sequence: TGTGCCAGCAGTGAGTCCCCGACAGTGTCAAGTCTCCACGAGCAGTACTTC.

The rearrangement links TRBV16 to TRBJ1-1; D remains ambiguous. Germline CDR1 reads KGHSY; CDR2 reads FQNENV. V was cut by 0 bases and J by 10 bases, with 12 bases left in between. The CDR3 consists of 13 residues. In nucleotides, the CDR3 is TGTGCCAGCAGCCAATCAATTAGTCCCGGAGCTTTCTTT. Translation: CASSQSISPGAFF.

The gene calls are TRBV30 and TRBJ2-3; D might be TRBD2 (5 bases). CDR1 and CDR2 from the germline V gene are GTSNPN and SVGIG (reference sequence). The ends were cut back, 3 bases at V and 1 base at J, with 14 bases in the middle. The CDR3 sequence is 15 residues long. In DNA form, the CDR3 reads TGTGCCTGGAGCCCCCACGGGCGGGGCACAGATACGCAGTATTTT. This gives the protein CAWSPHGRGTDTQYF.

The V gene is TRBV29-1, the J gene TRBJ1-1; tentative D call: TRBD1 (5 bases). The V gene lost 6 bases and the J gene lost 0 bases, with 8 bases spanning the gap. CDR3 size: 12 residues. The germline gives CDR1 SQVTM, CDR2 ANQGSEA. The CDR3, as DNA: TGCAGCGTGGCGACAGTGAACACTGAAGCTTTCTTT. It is translated as CSVATVNTEAFF.

The CDR3 region has the DNA TGTGCCAGCAGCTTCGGGGACACCGGTTACGAGCAGTACTTC. Translated, it gives CASSFGDTGYEQYF. J is TRBJ2-7 and V is TRBV11-2, with a weak D call TRBD1 (6 bases). Trimming shortened V by 3 bases and J by 4 bases, and 13 bases separated the two germline ends. Germline CDR1 reads SGHAT; CDR2 reads FQNNGV. The CDR3 has 14 amino acids. The full variable domain, completed using reference TRBV11-2 and TRBJ2-7, is EAGVAQSPRYKIIEKRQSVAFWCNPISGHATLYWYQQILGQGPKLLIQFQNNGVVDDSQLPKDRFSAERLKGVDSTLKIQPAKLEDSAVYLCASSFGDTGYEQYFGPGTRLTVT.

This chain joins TRBV7-6 and TRBJ2-1; TRBD2 might be the D (6 bases). Germline V CDR1 and CDR2: SGHVS, FNYEAQ. V lost 6 bases and J lost 1, with 10 bases in between. The CDR3 has 14 residues. The CDR3 is CASSSGGSYNEQFF. CDR3 in DNA: TGTGCCAGCAGTTCCGGGGGATCCTACAATGAGCAGTTCTTC.

The chain uses TRBV5-8 and TRBJ2-7, with D maybe TRBD2 (5 bases). Germline loops: CDR1 SGHTS, CDR2 YDEGEE. The CDR3 loop spans 15 amino acids. V dropped 4 bases and J dropped 3 bases, with 17 bases sitting between them. The CDR3 loop is CASSPIGLTYYEQYF. The CDR3 DNA is TGTGCCAGCAGCCCCATCGGACTGACCTACTACGAGCAGTACTTC. The full variable domain, rest sourced from reference TRBV5-8 and TRBJ2-7, is EAGVTQSPTHLIKTRGQQATLRCSPISGHTSVYWYQQALGLGLQFLLWYDEGEERNRGNFPPRFSGRQFPNYSSELNVNALELEDSALYLCASSPIGLTYYEQYFGPGTRLTVT.

This clone was found once. The chain joins TRBV7-2 to TRBJ2-7, with D tentatively TRBD2 (5 bases). CDR1 is SGHTA, CDR2 FQGNSA, per germline. CDR3 length: 17 residues. V lost 5 bases to trimming and J lost 4 bases, with 24 bases between them. The CDR3: CASSPATYRGSPYEQYF. Written as DNA, the CDR3 is TGTGCCAGCAGCCCCGCTACATACCGGGGTTCACCGTACGAGCAGTACTTC.

The V and J genes are TRBV4-1 and TRBJ2-1, with TRBD1 identical over 7 bases. Germline trimming cut 4 bases from V and 0 bases from J; bases unmatched to any gene: 6. This CDR3 is built from 16 residues. Germline assignment: CDR1 MGHRA and CDR2 YSYEKL. CDR3 sequence (DNA): TGCGCCAGCAGCCTCTCGACAGGGAGCTCCTACAATGAGCAGTTCTTC. As protein: CASSLSTGSSYNEQFF.

The chain employs TRBV5-1 and TRBJ1-1, with a weak D call TRBD1 (5 bases). The V end lost 0 bases, the J end lost 0 bases, and 6 bases lay between the germline ends. The CDR3 totals 14 residues. Germline V gene data show CDR1 as SGHRS and CDR2 as YFSETQ. The DNA of the CDR3 is TGCGCCAGCAGCTTGGGGACAATGAACACTGAAGCTTTCTTT. The encoded protein is CASSLGTMNTEAFF.

The chain carries TRBV4-2 and TRBJ1-1; tentatively, D is TRBD1 (5 bases). This CDR3 spans 14 amino acids. V dropped 3 bases and J dropped 4 bases, with 12 bases sitting between them. From germline, CDR1 is LGHNA and CDR2 YNFKEQ. The CDR3 DNA sequence: TGTGCCAGCAGCCACGGAGACAGTCCCACTGAAGCTTTCTTT. Its protein product is CASSHGDSPTEAFF.